The entry that follows covers one T cell receptor beta chain sequence. Its antigen is undetermined. The data are from a study of neoadjuvant anti-PD-1 for oral cavity cancer. As for the study in general: Most patients had three to four biweekly doses of 3 mg/kg nivolumab before resection. Around day 43, patients without progression received a fourth nivolumab dose before surgery.

The CDR3 length is 13 residues. Germline CDR1 and CDR2: SGHAT and FQNNGV. V was trimmed by 0 bases and J by 1 base, leaving 3 bases between them. Time point: after neoadjuvant nivolumab, at surgical resection. Patients had HPV-negative, locally advanced oral cavity squamous cell carcinoma. Assay: immunoSEQ multiplex PCR; the TCRdb copy retains only in-frame clones and omits some. The sample has roughly 46,000 clones, about 77% seen once; the top ten hold about 5%. Study-wide results and limits: Higher pretreatment Treg/Th17 ratios tracked higher pretreatment blood clonality.

The J gene is TRBJ1-1, the V gene TRBV11-2; D not resolved. Material: PBMCs, obtained after nivolumab (anti-PD-1) treatment. The source is a person between 35 and 79 years old with oral cavity squamous cell carcinoma. CDR3 region: CASSLDWNTEAFF. CDR3 bases: TGTGCCAGCAGCTTAGATTGGAACACTGAAGCTTTCTTT.